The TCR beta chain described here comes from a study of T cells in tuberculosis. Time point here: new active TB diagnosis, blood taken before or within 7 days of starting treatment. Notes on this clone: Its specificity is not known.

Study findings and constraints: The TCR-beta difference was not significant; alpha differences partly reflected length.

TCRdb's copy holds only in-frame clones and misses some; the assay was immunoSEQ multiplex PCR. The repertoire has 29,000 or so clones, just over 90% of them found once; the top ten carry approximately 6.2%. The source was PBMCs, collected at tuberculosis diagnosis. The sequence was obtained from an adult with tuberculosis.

As DNA, the CDR3 is TGTGCCAGCAGCCTGGACTTTAGCAACACCATATATTTT. Encoded protein: CASSLDFSNTIYF. The chain employs TRBV7-2 and TRBJ1-3; D ambiguous. V gave up 5 bases and J gave up 7 bases, with 12 bases separating them. The CDR3 extends over 13 amino acids. Germline V gives CDR1 SGHTA, CDR2 FQGNSA. Looking up the rest from reference TRBV7-2 and TRBJ1-3 gives the full variable domain: GAGVSQSPSNKVTEKGKDVELRCDPISGHTALYWYRQSLGQGLEFLIYFQGNSAPDKSGLPSDRFSAERTGGSVSTLTIQRTQQEDSAVYLCASSLDFSNTIYFGEGSWLTVV.